A single sample is the source of the 29 T cell receptor beta chains below, sequenced in a study of T-cell reconstitution after alpha-beta-depleted transplantation in children. Study-level points and caveats: When one year had passed after transplant, most T-cell counts and diversity came from newly produced T cells.

The antigens of these receptors remain unknown. Molecular barcoding with unique molecular identifiers was used for the TCRbeta library. One entry per CDR3 protein results from TCRdb running MiXCR on the PCR reads. The sample contains about 300,000 distinct CDR3 sequences, over 7.5% of which appear only once. Sequences were derived from peripheral blood, sampled 360 days after TCRalphabeta/CD19-depleted stem cell transplant. Receptor source: a female patient younger than 10 who had a stem cell transplant for Fanconi anemia, so the T cells may come from the graft donor.

This clonotype was counted many times. V usage is TRBV20-1 and J usage is TRBJ2-3; 7 bases align to TRBD2. Per the germline V gene, CDR1 is DFQATT and CDR2 is SNEGSKA (reference sequence). CDR3 length equals 14 residues. J lost 4 bases, V lost 1 base, and 5 bases had no gene match. The CDR3 region is CSARGGGRADTQYF. CDR3 nucleotide sequence: TGCAGTGCTAGAGGGGGCGGGAGAGCAGATACGCAGTATTTT.

The chain combines TRBV27 with TRBJ2-3; TRBD2 agrees at 7 bases. Germline CDR1 reads MNHEY; CDR2 reads SMNVEV (reference sequence). This CDR3 has 17 amino acids. The V segment lost 0 bases and the J segment 14 bases; nucleotides outside the gene matches: 20. DNA of the CDR3: TGTGCCAGCAGTTTATCCCCTGGCGGGAGTTATGCCCAAACCCTGTATTTT. It specifies CASSLSPGGSYAQTLYF.

The chain couples TRBV7-2 to TRBJ2-3, with a weak D call TRBD1 (7 bases). The V end was cut by 4 bases, the J end by 2 bases, with 16 bases between. There are 16 residues in the CDR3. Germline CDR1 SGHTA, CDR2 FQGNSA. The CDR3: CASSSPFRGDTDTQYF. The CDR3 DNA sequence: TGTGCCAGCAGCTCCCCGTTCAGGGGGGACACAGATACGCAGTATTTT.

This clonotype appeared many times. The CDR3 loop reads CASSVIPGKQFF. The CDR3, as DNA: TGTGCCAGCAGTGTGATCCCAGGCAAGCAGTTCTTC. This chain connects TRBV6-5 to TRBJ2-1; D remains unclear. The germline V gene has CDR1 MNHEY and CDR2 SVGAGI. The V end lost 5 bases, the J end lost 11 bases, and 13 bases lay between the germline ends. The CDR3 length is 12 residues.

The table lists this clonotype with many counts. The V call is TRBV7-2, the J call TRBJ2-1; 9 nucleotides line up with TRBD2. The V segment lost 2 bases and the J segment 8 bases; nucleotides outside the gene matches: 4. Germline values: CDR1 SGHTA, CDR2 FQGNSA. CDR3 length equals 14 residues. The DNA for the CDR3 is TGTGCCAGCAGCTTACTAGCGGGGATCGATGAGCAGTTCTTC. Protein: CASSLLAGIDEQFF.

This clonotype showed up many times. The chain joins TRBV28 to TRBJ2-1, with TRBD1 identical over 8 bases. The germline V gene encodes CDR1 MDHEN and CDR2 SYDVKM. V lost 2 bases and J lost 3; bases outside the gene matches: 3. The CDR3 spans 15 residues. The CDR3 reads CASSLPDRDYNEQFF. The CDR3 coding sequence is TGTGCCAGCAGTTTACCGGACAGGGACTACAATGAGCAGTTCTTC.

This sequence joins TRBV5-1 and TRBJ1-5; perhaps TRBD1 as D (5 bases). CDR1 is SGHRS and CDR2 is YFSETQ in the germline V gene. Trimming removed 0 bases from V and 6 bases from J, with 13 bases in between. The CDR3 length is 15 residues. CDR3 nucleotides: TGCGCCAGCAGCTTGGAGGCAGGGCTGGGTCAGCCCCAGCATTTT. Protein sequence: CASSLEAGLGQPQHF. Together with reference TRBV5-1 and TRBJ1-5, the CDR3 gives the full variable domain: KAGVTQTPRYLIKTRGQQVTLSCSPISGHRSVSWYQQTPGQGLQFLFEYFSETQRNKGNFPGRFSGRQFSNSRSEMNVSTLELGDSALYLCASSLEAGLGQPQHFGDGTRLSIL.

This clonotype was picked up many times. CDR3 sequence reads: CASSHTSGQPSYEQYF. The CDR3 DNA is TGTGCCAGCAGCCATACTAGCGGGCAACCTTCCTACGAGCAGTACTTC. The chain recombines TRBV4-2 with TRBJ2-7, with 9 positions matching TRBD2. V lost 3 bases and J lost 1; bases outside the gene matches: 7. CDR1 is LGHNA and CDR2 is YNFKEQ in the germline V gene. The CDR3 totals 16 residues.

In its sample, this clonotype was seen many times. The rearrangement uses TRBV5-1 and TRBJ2-7; the D call may be TRBD1 or TRBD2 (7 bases each). This CDR3 region has 15 residues. V lost 0 bases to trimming and J lost 2 bases, with 12 bases between them. Germline V gives CDR1 SGHRS, CDR2 YFSETQ. The CDR3 DNA sequence: TGCGCCAGCAGCTTGGACAGGGGACTAACCTACGAGCAGTACTTC. It codes for CASSLDRGLTYEQYF.

The V gene is TRBV16, the J gene TRBJ2-7; D perhaps matches TRBD2 (5 bases). Germline V gene sequence: CDR1 KGHSY, CDR2 FQNENV. The CDR3 length is 14 residues. V lost 1 base to trimming and J lost 5 bases, with 12 bases between them. CDR3 nucleotide sequence: TGTGCCAGCAGCCAATACTTCGGAGGCGACGAGCAGTACTTC. Protein sequence: CASSQYFGGDEQYF.

This rearrangement joins TRBV20-1 to TRBJ2-5, with 11 bases identical to TRBD2. This CDR3 has 14 amino acids. The V gene's germline CDR1 is DFQATT and CDR2 SNEGSKA (reference sequence). V was pared by 7 bases and J by 4 bases, with 8 bases of the junction left unmatched. CDR3 nucleotide sequence: TGCAGTGTCCTGACTAGCGGGGTAGGAGAGACCCAGTACTTC. Translated: CSVLTSGVGETQYF.

The table lists this clonotype with many counts. This chain uses TRBV28 with TRBJ1-3; D is undetermined. Germline CDR1 is MDHEN and CDR2 is SYDVKM. The CDR3 covers 13 residues. Trimming pared 8 bases from V and 2 bases from J, leaving 10 bases between. Here the CDR3 reads CASSRLPGNTIYF. Written as DNA, the CDR3 is TGTGCCAGCTCCAGGTTGCCTGGAAACACCATATATTTT.

This clonotype was found many times. The chain uses TRBV15 and TRBJ2-1; 13 bases align to TRBD2. The CDR3 has 17 amino acids. V trimming: 5 bases; J trimming: 7 bases; junction bases outside the gene matches: 11. Looked up from germline, CDR1 is LNHNV and CDR2 is YYDKDF (reference sequence). For the CDR3, the DNA is TGTGCCACCAGCCCTCGATGGGGACTAGCGGGGAGTAATGAGCAGTTCTTC. Its translation is CATSPRWGLAGSNEQFF.

The chain couples TRBV4-3 to TRBJ2-4; a weak D match, TRBD2 (6 bases). The CDR3 has 15 amino acids. Germline values: CDR1 LGHNA, CDR2 YSLEER. V was trimmed by 0 bases and J by 6 bases, leaving 12 bases between them. The CDR3 reads CASSQDGGVLNIQYF. The CDR3 DNA follows: TGCGCCAGCAGCCAAGACGGAGGGGTTTTAAACATTCAGTACTTC.

This clonotype was seen at least ten times. The chain combines TRBV27 with TRBJ1-4; the D gene is possibly TRBD1 (5 bases). Germline CDR1 MNHEY, CDR2 SMNVEV (reference sequence). Trimming took 2 bases from V and 7 from J, leaving 14 bases between them. The CDR3 runs to 15 residues. CDR3 sequence (DNA): TGTGCCAGCAGTTTACAGGGTCTAAATGGTGAAAAACTGTTTTTT. This sequence encodes CASSLQGLNGEKLFF.

This clonotype was picked up many times. The chain joins TRBV27 to TRBJ1-1; D is undetermined. CDR1 and CDR2 from the germline V gene are MNHEY and SMNVEV (reference sequence). V was cut by 2 bases and J by 7 bases, with 11 bases left in between. The CDR3 contains 13 residues. The CDR3, as DNA: TGTGCCAGCAGTTTAAGGTTAGGAGGTGAAGCTTTCTTT. Its translation is CASSLRLGGEAFF.

This clonotype was seen at least ten times. The chain employs TRBV6-2 or TRBV6-3 and TRBJ2-1; D may correspond to TRBD1 or TRBD2 (5 bases each). This CDR3 is built from 17 residues. V was clipped by 7 bases and J by 0 bases, with 19 bases between them. In germline, CDR1 is MNHEY, CDR2 SVGEGT. CDR3 amino acids: CASTGLGQMSSYNEQFF. The CDR3 bases are TGTGCCAGCACCGGACTCGGACAAATGAGCTCCTACAATGAGCAGTTCTTC.

This chain uses TRBV14 with TRBJ2-7, with D perhaps TRBD2 (5 bases). Looked up from germline, CDR1 is SGHDN and CDR2 is FVKESK. This CDR3 is 16 amino acids long. Trimming left V 4 bases short and J 0 bases short, with 16 bases between. CDR3 in DNA: TGTGCCAGCAGCCCCCTTGGAGGACTCAGCTCCTACGAGCAGTACTTC. Protein: CASSPLGGLSSYEQYF. Full variable domain (outside the CDR3, taken from reference TRBV14 and TRBJ2-7): EAGVTQFPSHSVIEKGQTVTLRCDPISGHDNLYWYRRVMGKEIKFLLHFVKESKQDESGMPNNRFLAERTGGTYSTLKVQPAELEDSGVYFCASSPLGGLSSYEQYFGPGTRLTVT.

There are many counts of this clonotype. This chain links TRBV6-5 with TRBJ2-1; D possibly matches TRBD1 or TRBD2 (5 bases each). The V gene lost 0 bases and the J gene lost 10 bases, with 16 bases spanning the gap. Germline V gene data show CDR1 as MNHEY and CDR2 as SVGAGI. This CDR3 region has 15 residues. The CDR3 DNA is TGTGCCAGCAGTTACTCTCAGGGAGCTAGGTGGGAGCAGTTCTTC. This sequence encodes CASSYSQGARWEQFF.

This clonotype was seen a few times. The CDR3 DNA reads as TGTGCCAGCAGCTTAACGGGGGGACTAGCGGGAACGCAGTTCTTC. It encodes CASSLTGGLAGTQFF. The V gene is TRBV7-3, the J gene TRBJ2-1, with 13 bases that match TRBD2. There are 15 residues in the CDR3. Losses at the gene ends were 0 bases for V and 12 bases for J; bases not matched to a gene: 5. Germline-derived CDR1 and CDR2 are SGHTA and FQGTGA.

This clonotype has at least ten counts. The rearrangement joins TRBV29-1 to TRBJ2-3, with 8 bases aligning to TRBD1. V was clipped by 4 bases and J by 4 bases; unmatched bases: 7. The CDR3 is 14 residues long. From germline, CDR1 is SQVTM and CDR2 ANQGSEA. CDR3 nucleotide sequence: TGCAGCGTTGTTTCGGGACAGGTGGCAGATACGCAGTATTTT. Translating gives CSVVSGQVADTQYF.

This clonotype has more than one count but fewer than ten. The V gene is TRBV5-1, the J gene TRBJ2-7; 8 bases are shared with TRBD1. With 0 bases clipped from V and 2 bases from J, the junction kept 4 bases outside the gene matches. This CDR3 comprises 15 residues. CDR1 and CDR2 (germline): SGHRS, YFSETQ. The CDR3 coding sequence is TGCGCCAGCAGCTTGGAACAGGGGGAACCCTACGAGCAGTACTTC. Translation gives CASSLEQGEPYEQYF.

This clonotype was counted many times. This chain joins TRBV18 and TRBJ2-5; a possible D gene is TRBD2 (5 bases). The CDR3 has 14 amino acids. The germline CDR1 and CDR2 sequences are KGHSH and LQKENI. The V end lost 2 bases, the J end lost 5 bases, and 12 bases lay between the germline ends. The CDR3 sequence: CASSPWGERETQYF. The CDR3, as DNA: TGTGCCAGCTCACCATGGGGAGAGAGGGAGACCCAGTACTTC.

The rearrangement links TRBV28 to TRBJ1-1; no firm D call. The CDR3 length is 14 residues. V was shortened by 3 bases and J by 7 bases, with 15 bases between the two germline ends. Germline V gene lookup returns CDR1 MDHEN and CDR2 SYDVKM. The CDR3 bases are TGTGCCAGCAGTTTGTTGTCGGGGAGCGGTGAAGCTTTCTTT. This translates into CASSLLSGSGEAFF.

The chain couples TRBV6-1 to TRBJ2-7, with 11 bases that match TRBD2. J gave up 2 bases and V 5 bases, and 5 bases lay outside the gene matches. CDR1 and CDR2 (germline): MNHNS, SASEGT. This CDR3 has 15 residues. The CDR3 bases are TGTGCCAGCAGTCCCGTAGCGGGGGGGCCCTACGAGCAGTACTTC. This translates into CASSPVAGGPYEQYF.

In this sample, this clonotype turned up many times. The chain carries TRBV4-3 and TRBJ2-5; a possible D gene is TRBD1 (5 bases). The CDR3 loop spans 15 amino acids. Trimming stripped 0 bases from V and 2 bases from J, with 10 bases between. Germline-derived CDR1 and CDR2 are LGHNA and YSLEER. This CDR3 is CASSQEGVGQETQYF. The CDR3, as DNA: TGCGCCAGCAGCCAAGAAGGGGTGGGGCAAGAGACCCAGTACTTC.

The chain recombines TRBV11-1 with TRBJ1-5; TRBD1 is a possible D gene (5 bases). Germline V gives CDR1 SGHAT, CDR2 FQDESV (reference sequence). The CDR3 sequence is 17 residues long. V was trimmed by 1 base and J by 2 bases, leaving 15 bases between them. CDR3 protein: CASSLGQGGIGNQPQHF. In nucleotides, the CDR3 is TGTGCCAGCAGCTTAGGTCAGGGAGGGATAGGCAATCAGCCCCAGCATTTT.

The chain couples TRBV7-2 to TRBJ2-7; perhaps TRBD1 as D (5 bases). The germline V gene encodes CDR1 SGHTA and CDR2 FQGNSA. This CDR3 region has 13 residues. The V end lost 5 bases, the J end lost 3 bases, and 11 bases lay between the germline ends. CDR3 residues: CASSTTEFYEQYF. CDR3 coding DNA: TGTGCCAGCAGCACGACAGAATTCTACGAGCAGTACTTC.

V is TRBV5-1 and J is TRBJ2-3; D unclear. Germline V gene data show CDR1 as SGHRS and CDR2 as YFSETQ. This CDR3 region has 14 residues. V lost 0 bases to trimming and J lost 2 bases, with 7 bases between them. The CDR3 DNA is TGCGCCAGCAGCTTGGACCCCACCACAGATACGCAGTATTTT. As protein: CASSLDPTTDTQYF.